This T cell receptor (beta chain) is from a study of shared clonotypes between healthy human individuals (dated by TCRdb to 2020 to 2021). Broadly, across the study: Three men and two women, aged 18 to 49 years, made up the cohort. For each donor, three plates each were used for CD4 naive and CD4 memory, two plates were used for CD8 naive, and one plate was used for CD8 memory. Blood TCR repertoires of five healthy adults were deeply sequenced to estimate repertoire size and the extent of clonotype sharing between individuals. Different laboratories and diverse techniques were used to prepare libraries and sequence TCR repertoires, to increase sequencing depth and limit assay-specific biases. Per donor, leukapheresis produced somewhere between about 0.8 and 9.5 billion PBMCs. The study at large found these results: Across a few donors, approximately 5% of naive CD4, roughly 3.5% of naive CD8, 2% to 2.5% of memory CD4, and about 0.44% of memory CD8 clonotypes were shared. Sampling was limited to blood, and TCR repertoires in tissue likely differ from TCR repertoires in blood. Larger estimated clonotype richness was generally found for naive subsets than for memory subsets. Because the study included a small number of donors, the genetic and exposure-history diversity represented was limited. Pairwise subsampling indicated that sequencing depth was expected to affect the degree of clonotype sharing among donors. Compared with non-shared clonotypes, clonotypes shared by all four sorted-subset donors had higher generation probabilities. Rarefaction of sorted-subset datasets indicated incomplete sequencing despite the large sequencing depth.

Turning to this clone: The specificity of this receptor is unknown. Nothing much larger sits one base from this clone, and base qualities are not available.

Healthy HIV-negative adults with no recently reported acute infections or vaccinations were included as donors. Only Caucasian adults living in Nashville, Tennessee, USA were represented among the donors. CD4+ T cells were enriched through magnetic negative selection, after which naive cells were positively selected on CD45RA and the remaining negative fraction served as the memory subset. Blood was obtained by leukapheresis, after which PBMCs were separated by Ficoll-Histopaque density gradient centrifugation and cryopreserved in liquid nitrogen vapor phase. Purity and quantity of every magnetically sorted T cell population were checked by analytical flow cytometry. Genomic DNA was isolated from every sorted fraction and measured by UV absorbance on a Nanodrop 2000c. Per the germline V gene, KGHSH is the CDR1 and LQKENI is the CDR2. The CDR3 runs 15 residues from the cysteine to the phenylalanine. The retained sequence is limited to the CDR3, 45 bases, with the frame set at the first base. V is pared back by 5 bases and J by 4 bases, with 17 bases lying between the germline termini.

Using the deep immunoSEQ assay, multiplex PCR amplified TCR CDR3 regions from genomic DNA. Extracted genomic DNA from each cell subset was spread evenly across all wells of several immunoSEQ 96-well plates, with each plate serving as a replicate. For sorted subsets, approximately 200 ng of genomic DNA, equivalent to about 30,000 T cell genomes, went into each replicate PCR. The purified libraries were quantified using a Qubit 3.0 fluorometer, sized with a Bioanalyzer 2100, and then quantified again using the KAPA Library Quantification kit. Each immunoSEQ 96-well plate was sequenced on its own single-read 150-cycle Illumina NextSeq 550 flow cell. Regarding the original processing steps: Because only junctional sequences without quality scores were contained in the immunoSEQ output, filtering matching that applied to full-length reads could not be performed. To assign V/J genes and CDR3, sequences were annotated using PyIR, a Python wrapper for IgBLAST v1.9, with IMGT germline references. Reads were filtered out if the reads had weak V/J assignments (E-value above 1e-6), no CDR3, stop codons, out-of-frame junctions, or ambiguous translated residues. V3J clonotypes were defined by identical inferred V gene, J gene, and CDR3 amino acid sequence. Percentage overlap between repertoires was calculated by dividing the number of shared unique clonotypes by the size of the smaller repertoire. RTK rarefaction, the Chao1 estimator, and Recon v2.1 estimates of unobserved clonotypes were used to assess repertoire richness. For all TCRbeta clonotypes obtained by the gDNA method from several donors, generation probabilities were computed with OLGA. TCRdb took this table from immuneACCESS and kept in-frame rearrangements with V and J called. Such tables lack part of the clones; where checked against another copy, unresolved V genes explain under half of the gap, and the rest is unexplained. V, J and clone size were drawn from that table, and D and trimming were deduced from the DNA. In all, the sample holds roughly 680,000 clones, and roughly two thirds of those were seen once. The top ten clones comprise approximately 2% of the sample.

The sample taken for sequencing was memory CD4+ T cells sorted from blood. The sample's cell subset or site label is to be understood as: CD45RA-negative fraction. The sequence joins TRBV18 to TRBJ1-2; 6 matching bases give a weak D call of TRBD1. The TCR comes from a woman in her twenties or thirties in good health. Here the CDR3 is given as CASSGRQVGGYGYTF. The base sequence is TGTGCCAGCTCAGGTCGACAGGTCGGGGGCTATGGCTACACCTTC.